This paragraph covers one T cell receptor beta chain sequence. These data come from a study of blood T cell repertoires in COVID-19. Overall study: PBMCs, B-cell-depleted T cells, or T cells were the source of the cDNA or gDNA that made up the material.

TCRdb keeps only in-frame clones here, not all; method: immunoSEQ multiplex PCR. The top ten hold approximately 0.5% of the sample, which has 170,000 or so clones, 90% seen once. CDR1 and CDR2 (germline): LGHNA, YNFKEQ. The CDR3 totals 17 residues. With V trimmed by 6 bases and J by 1 base, 13 bases remained unmatched. The chain couples TRBV4-2 to TRBJ2-5, with TRBD2 matching 8 bases. The receptor's source is a man aged 45-60 years with acute or convalescent COVID-19. The sample was peripheral blood. As DNA, the CDR3 is TGTGCCAGCAGACGTATGGCGGGGGGCCCCTCCCAAGAGACCCAGTACTTC. Encoded protein: CASRRMAGGPSQETQYF.